The 18 T cell receptor beta chains below come from one sample, sequenced in a study of OX40 agonist ivuxolimab in advanced cancers. Measured with immunoSEQ multiplex PCR; TCRdb has only the in-frame clones, and not every one. The sample holds 65,000 to 85,000 clones, more than 80% seen once. The sequencing here drew on CD4+ or CD8+ T cells sorted from blood, taken in a trial of the OX40 agonist ivuxolimab. These receptor sequences come from an adult with an advanced solid tumor such as melanoma, head and neck, liver or kidney cancer.

The chain couples TRBV5-1 to TRBJ2-2; the D call may be TRBD1 or TRBD2 (5 bases each). The V gene lost 4 bases and the J gene lost 5 bases, with 18 bases spanning the gap. The germline V gene has CDR1 SGHRS and CDR2 YFSETQ. The CDR3 consists of 16 residues. CDR3 residues: CASSPDPGRMTGELFF. In DNA, the CDR3 is TGCGCCAGCAGCCCAGACCCGGGACGTATGACCGGGGAGCTGTTTTTT.

The chain recombines TRBV18 with TRBJ1-5, with D hard to call. Germline V lookup: CDR1 KGHSH, CDR2 LQKENI. This CDR3 is built from 14 residues. The V and J ends lost 3 bases and 1 base respectively, with 7 bases between them. In DNA, the CDR3 is TGTGCCAGCTCACCCGGGTTGAGCAATCAGCCCCAGCATTTT. Translation: CASSPGLSNQPQHF. Filled out from reference TRBV18 and TRBJ1-5, the complete variable domain reads NAGVMQNPRHLVRRRGQEARLRCSPMKGHSHVYWYRQLPEEGLKFMVYLQKENIIDESGMPKERFSAEFPKEGPSILRIQQVVRGDSAAYFCASSPGLSNQPQHFGDGTRLSIL.

This chain joins TRBV28 and TRBJ1-2, with 7 positions matching TRBD1. With V trimmed by 4 bases and J by 4 bases, 9 bases remained unmatched. Germline V gene sequence: CDR1 MDHEN, CDR2 SYDVKM. The CDR3 is made up of 15 amino acids. This chain's CDR3 is CASSSLQAGGYGYTF. CDR3 sequence (DNA): TGTGCCAGCAGTTCCCTCCAGGCAGGGGGCTATGGCTACACCTTC.

The V gene is TRBV25-1, the J gene TRBJ1-2, with D possibly matching TRBD1 (5 bases). The V gene's germline CDR1 is MGHDK and CDR2 SYGVNS. The CDR3 contains 14 residues. V was pared by 5 bases and J by 2 bases, with 12 bases between. In nucleotides, the CDR3 is TGTGCCAGCAGTAAGACCCGGACAAACTATGGCTACACCTTC. Translation gives CASSKTRTNYGYTF.

The chain uses TRBV5-1 and TRBJ2-1, with TRBD2 matching over 9 bases. Per the germline V gene, CDR1 is SGHRS and CDR2 is YFSETQ. J was trimmed by 5 bases and V by 2 bases; bases with no gene match: 2. CDR3 length: 14 amino acids. CDR3 coding DNA: TGCGCCAGCAGCTTTTTAGCGGGGGACAATGAGCAGTTCTTC. Translating it yields CASSFLAGDNEQFF.

This chain connects TRBV5-1 to TRBJ1-3; D remains ambiguous. CDR3 length: 15 amino acids. CDR1 is SGHRS and CDR2 is YFSETQ in the germline V gene. The V end lost 0 bases, the J end lost 1 base, and 8 bases lay between the germline ends. The CDR3 DNA follows: TGCGCCAGCAGCTTGGGGGGTCTGTCTGGAAACACCATATATTTT. It translates to CASSLGGLSGNTIYF.

The chain has TRBV6-4 and TRBJ1-1; TRBD1 matches at 7 bases. The CDR3 spans 14 residues. Germline-derived CDR1 and CDR2 are MRHNA and SNTAGT. The ends lost 6 bases at V and 3 bases at J; junction bases unmatched: 7. The CDR3 loop reads CASSETGQYTEAFF. The CDR3 bases are TGTGCCAGCAGCGAGACAGGGCAGTACACTGAAGCTTTCTTT.

The DNA for the CDR3 is TGTGCCAGCAGTTTATTCGCCCGAGAGACCCAGTACTTC. Translated, it gives CASSLFARETQYF. The genes are TRBV27 and TRBJ2-5; no firm D call. This CDR3 is 13 amino acids long. Germline V gives CDR1 MNHEY, CDR2 SMNVEV (reference sequence). V lost 1 base and J lost 4, with 7 bases in between.

The rearrangement joins TRBV5-1 to TRBJ1-1; no clear D gene. The CDR3 loop spans 15 amino acids. Germline CDR1 is SGHRS and CDR2 is YFSETQ. The V end was cut by 0 bases, the J end by 0 bases, with 9 bases between. The DNA for the CDR3 is TGCGCCAGCAGCTTGGTCGGGGTGATGAACACTGAAGCTTTCTTT. Protein sequence: CASSLVGVMNTEAFF.

This sequence joins TRBV25-1 and TRBJ2-1; D might be TRBD2 (6 bases). V lost 6 bases and J lost 3, with 12 bases in between. CDR1 MGHDK and CDR2 SYGVNS come from the germline V gene. The CDR3 totals 14 residues. Here the CDR3 DNA reads TGTGCCAGCAGGGATAGCGGACTCTACAATGAGCAGTTCTTC. It encodes CASRDSGLYNEQFF.

The J gene is TRBJ2-5, the V gene TRBV5-1, with D perhaps matching TRBD2 (6 bases). This CDR3 comprises 13 residues. V lost 3 bases, J lost 5 bases, and 11 bases lay in between. CDR1 and CDR2 from the germline V gene are SGHRS and YFSETQ. The CDR3 coding sequence is TGCGCCAGCAGCTCGGGCGGAGGGGAGACCCAGTACTTC. It specifies CASSSGGGETQYF.

The chain uses TRBV19 and TRBJ2-6; possible D gene TRBD1, 6 bases. The V end was cut by 6 bases, the J end by 2 bases, with 11 bases between. CDR3 length: 15 residues. Germline-derived CDR1 and CDR2 are LNHDA and SQIVND (reference sequence). CDR3 coding DNA: TGTGCCAGTAGAAGTAACAGGGCTGGGGCCAACGTCCTGACTTTC. It yields the protein CASRSNRAGANVLTF.

This chain connects TRBV5-3 to TRBJ1-6; D not resolved. TRBV5-3 falls under the ORF class, with uncertain function. The CDR3 extends over 11 amino acids. V was shortened by 4 bases and J by 15 bases, with 11 bases between the two germline ends. CDR3 sequence (DNA): TGTGCCAGAAGCGCGGGCCTCATCCTCCACTTT. Encoded protein: CARSAGLILHF.

The chain employs TRBV15 and TRBJ1-2; D is uncertain. Trimming removed 1 base from V and 4 bases from J, with 10 bases in between. The length of the CDR3 is 14 residues. Germline CDR1 is LNHNV and CDR2 is YYDKDF (reference sequence). The CDR3 DNA follows: TGTGCCACCAGCAGAGGGGCGGCCTTCTATGGCTACACCTTC. Protein: CATSRGAAFYGYTF.

This clone was detected only a few times. The V call is TRBV12-5, the J call TRBJ2-7, with a possible D match to TRBD1 (5 bases). Germline CDR1 LGHNT, CDR2 FRNRAP. Deletions cut 1 base from V and 11 bases from J, with 15 bases between. This CDR3 region has 13 residues. The CDR3 protein is CASGLESDSPKYF. DNA for the CDR3: TGTGCTAGTGGTTTGGAATCCGACAGTCCTAAGTACTTC. Variable domain in full (rest from reference TRBV12-5 and TRBJ2-7): DARVTQTPRHKVTEMGQEVTMRCQPILGHNTVFWYRQTMMQGLELLAYFRNRAPLDDSGMPKDRFSAEMPDATLATLKIQPSEPRDSAVYFCASGLESDSPKYFGPGTRLTVT.

The CDR3 DNA sequence: TGTGCCAGCAGCACGCTCAATCAGCCCCAGCATTTT. Protein product: CASSTLNQPQHF. V and J are TRBV5-4 and TRBJ1-5, with D unclear. The CDR3 is made up of 12 amino acids. Looked up from germline, CDR1 is SGHNT and CDR2 is YYREEE (reference sequence). The germline V and J ends were trimmed by 4 bases and 3 bases, with 5 bases remaining between them.

The V gene is TRBV5-4, the J gene TRBJ2-7, with D possibly TRBD1 on 5 matching bases. Per germline, CDR1 SGHNT and CDR2 YYREEE (reference sequence). With 2 bases removed from V and 2 bases from J, the gap between germline ends came to 11 bases. The length of the CDR3 is 14 residues. The CDR3 region is CASSLQVEPYEQYF. The CDR3 DNA sequence: TGTGCCAGCAGCTTACAGGTGGAGCCCTACGAGCAGTACTTC. Filled out from reference TRBV5-4 and TRBJ2-7, the complete variable domain reads ETGVTQSPTHLIKTRGQQVTLRCSSQSGHNTVSWYQQALGQGPQFIFQYYREEENGRGNFPPRFSGLQFPNYSSELNVNALELDDSALYLCASSLQVEPYEQYFGPGTRLTVT.

The V gene is TRBV7-3, the J gene TRBJ1-1; D remains unclear. The ends were cut back, 2 bases at V and 1 base at J, with 5 bases in the middle. The CDR3 has 13 residues. Germline V CDR1 and CDR2: SGHTA, FQGTGA. The CDR3 loop reads CASSLQPNTEAFF. In DNA, the CDR3 is TGTGCCAGCAGCTTACAGCCGAACACTGAAGCTTTCTTT.